Sequencing of this T cell receptor (beta chain) was carried out in a study of human T cells and chemical hapten exposure (dated by TCRdb to the early 2020s). With regard to the full study: Libraries were combined into a pool for sequencing, and differences in TCR yield between samples came mainly from small differences in library volumes within the pool. In alopecia patients, the study followed how the peripheral blood TCR repertoire changed in vivo over primary and secondary sensitization to diphenylcyclopropenone (DPC), a hapten. For every blood RNA sample, sequencing covered both the TCR alpha and TCR beta chains.

The method was RACE. This sample was sequenced with a NextSeq 500. Library preparation attached unique molecular identifiers to individual cDNA molecules for quantitative, reproducible TCR counting. The original methods were these. Samples had a median of approximately 96,000 TCRs, with a range from about 23,224 to 750,000. The Decombinator software suite was used to annotate V, J and CDR3 in the TCR reads. For PS versus PT1 abundance plots, all samples were subsampled to the same number of TCRs (28,000). TCRs were defined as expanded if absent before sensitization and observed at least eight times at the 2-week time point. The public reads were reanalyzed by TCRdb: fastp trimming at Q25, MiXCR alignment, in-frame beta chains only. When rows share a CDR3 protein, they turn into one entry using the most common DNA and genes. TCRdb, not the original authors, processed these V and J calls. In this sample the table shows about 130,000 distinct CDR3 sequences, approximately 9% of which occur a single time. 1.5% to 2% of the sample lies in the top ten.

Paper-wide results and their limitations: The number of TCRs above 1 in 1000 frequency did not change with DPC sensitization; there was no evidence of global repertoire structure alterations. After repeated subsampling, the strength of the expansion versus patch-test correlation and the threshold at which it became significant changed.

Comment on this clonotype: Its antigen is currently not known. The sample holds no much larger clone one base away, and base qualities are not on file.

The sample's time point, from its label and the paper: healthy volunteer bleed at 2 weeks. Total RNA was isolated from unfractionated whole blood collected in Tempus Blood RNA tubes. About five healthy volunteers were used as TCR sequencing controls and were bled at day 0, 2 weeks and 6 weeks. Trimming takes 3 bases from V and 1 base from J, and the germline ends sit 9 bases apart. CDR1 and CDR2 are drawn from the germline V gene: MNHNS, SASEGT. The CDR3 contains 14 residues, cysteine and phenylalanine counted. Only the CDR3 region is kept as DNA, spanning 42 bases read in frame from base 1. The sequencing sample was made of whole blood. This sequence uses TRBV6-1 and TRBJ1-1, with the D gene call left open. The receptor comes from a male donor in good health. Some clones in this sample may be carry-over from other donors' samples. In nucleotides, the sequence is TGTGCCAGCAGTGAGCCAAACCCGAACACTGAAGCTTTCTTT. It encodes CASSEPNPNTEAFF.